This passage covers 8 T cell receptor beta chains from one sample sequenced in a study of T cells in Graves' hyperthyroidism and ophthalmopathy (dated by TCRdb to about 2019). The library relied on multiplex PCR. Sequencer: Illumina HiSeq 2000. The TCR beta CDR3 regions were amplified from RNA transcripts. The first round of RT-PCR for the TCR CDR3 was performed with the HTBI primer set and the Qiagen OneStep RT-PCR kit. TCRdb redid the processing of the public reads, applying fastp at Q25 and MiXCR, and retained in-frame beta chains. Entries are consolidated by CDR3 protein sequence, retaining the most common genes and DNA. The sample contains a few hundred thousand distinct CDR3 sequences, over 20% of them found a single time. The ten top clones hold around half of the sample. The sequenced material came from blood. These receptors came from a woman in her fifties or sixties with Graves' hyperthyroidism.

This clonotype appeared once. The chain uses TRBV28 and TRBJ1-4; perhaps TRBD1 as D (5 bases). This CDR3 region has 16 residues. V lost 6 bases to trimming and J lost 1 base, with 15 bases between them. The V gene's germline CDR1 is MDHEN and CDR2 SYDVKM. CDR3 DNA sequence: TGTGCCAGCAGCTCCGGGGGGTTTCGAACTAATGAAAAACTGTTTTTT. This gives the protein CASSSGGFRTNEKLFF.

This clonotype was counted at least ten times. The chain carries TRBV5-1 and TRBJ2-1; 7 positions match TRBD2. The CDR3 runs to 15 residues. J was trimmed by 8 bases and V by 0 bases; bases with no gene match: 8. In germline, CDR1 is SGHRS, CDR2 YFSETQ. The CDR3 nucleotides read TGCGCCAGCAGCTTGGAGAGACTAGCTGGTGATGAGCAGTTCTTC. Translating gives CASSLERLAGDEQFF.

The chain is built from TRBV5-1 and TRBJ2-7; possible D gene TRBD2, 5 bases. The V and J ends lost 6 bases and 7 bases respectively, with 14 bases between them. This CDR3 contains 12 residues. From germline, CDR1 is SGHRS and CDR2 YFSETQ. CDR3 loop: CASTSEGGEQYF. In nucleotides, the CDR3 is TGCGCCAGCACCTCTGAGGGCGGGGAGCAGTACTTC.

This clonotype has at least ten counts. This chain uses TRBV6-1 with TRBJ1-4, with 7 bases aligning to TRBD1. This CDR3 region has 14 residues. J lost 7 bases, V lost 5 bases, and 7 bases had no gene match. The germline V gene encodes CDR1 MNHNS and CDR2 SASEGT. Here the CDR3 DNA reads TGTGCCAGCAGTTCCTTACAGGGGTCTGAAAAACTGTTTTTT. This gives the protein CASSSLQGSEKLFF.

This clonotype was seen a handful of times. This chain joins TRBV5-8 and TRBJ1-5; TRBD1 might be the D (5 bases). The CDR3 contains 15 residues. The V gene lost 4 bases and the J gene lost 8 bases, with 19 bases spanning the gap. CDR1 is SGHTS and CDR2 is YDEGEE in the germline V gene. The CDR3 here is CASSDPGGGREPQHF. The CDR3 DNA sequence: TGTGCCAGCAGCGACCCCGGGGGAGGAAGAGAGCCCCAGCATTTT.

The chain couples TRBV10-3 to TRBJ1-1; D gene unclear. The V gene's germline CDR1 is ENHRY and CDR2 SYGVKD. Trimming shortened V by 6 bases and J by 2 bases, and 13 bases separated the two germline ends. The CDR3 is 14 amino acids. CDR3 sequence reads: CAIRSSTGNTEAFF. The CDR3 nucleotides are TGTGCCATCAGATCGTCAACGGGCAACACTGAAGCTTTCTTT.

This clonotype was counted only a few times. CDR3 residues: CASSATSGISYEQYF. The CDR3, as DNA: TGTGCCAGCAGTGCGACGTCTGGAATCTCCTACGAGCAGTACTTC. The chain recombines TRBV6-1 with TRBJ2-7; D unclear. Germline-derived CDR1 and CDR2 are MNHNS and SASEGT. With 4 bases removed from V and 0 bases from J, the gap between germline ends came to 13 bases. This CDR3 has 15 amino acids.

Of note for this clonotype: It may be a read error: a sequence one base away is much more abundant. This chain joins TRBV2 and TRBJ1-5; 8 bases are a match to TRBD1. V was pared by 8 bases and J by 3 bases, with 9 bases of the junction left unmatched. Germline V gives CDR1 SNHLY, CDR2 FYNNEI. CDR3 length: 15 amino acids. The CDR3 nucleotides read TGTGCCAGCGGGCCCGGGACAGGCGACAATCAGCCCCAGCATTTT. It encodes CASGPGTGDNQPQHF.